The clone carrying this T cell receptor (beta chain) has more than one count but fewer than ten. The data were obtained in a study of T-cell memory formation after mild COVID-19. TCRdb itself ran the 5' RACE reads through MiXCR, one entry per CDR3 protein. The repertoire holds over 500,000 distinct CDR3 sequences, with 15% to 20% as singletons. This CDR3 region has 14 residues. J lost 5 bases, V lost 3 bases, and 7 bases had no gene match. The clonotype comes from an adult woman who had mild COVID-19 (a few samples of this study predate the infection). Cell type and time point are not known. Specimen: PBMCs or a T cell subset sorted from them (not recorded which). The chain carries TRBV12-3 or TRBV12-4 and TRBJ2-7, with 7 bases that match TRBD1. The CDR3 DNA is TGTGCCAGCAGTTTGGAGACAGGGAACAACGAGCAGTACTTC. Its protein is CASSLETGNNEQYF.